This T cell receptor beta chain emerged from a study of CD8+CD57+ T cells in acquired aplastic anemia. For this clonotype: Its antigen is unidentified.

Study-wide results and caveats: Both patients and controls carried the same twenty-nine CD8+ CDR3 sequences. Patients were compared with controls for CD8+ Simpson's diversity, and no significant difference emerged.

All patients picked for sequencing had shown, by flow cytometry, an expansion of CD8+CD57+ cells. Patient blood was sampled before any therapy had been received. Genomic DNA was employed as the template in profiling TCR beta VDJ and CDR3. TCRdb fed the reads into MiXCR, producing one record per CDR3 protein. The top ten hold 1% to 1.5% of the sample, which has 300,000 or so distinct CDR3 sequences, approximately 57% seen once. Per the germline V gene, CDR1 is SGHNT and CDR2 is YYREEE (reference sequence). The length of the CDR3 is 13 residues. Trimming stripped 4 bases from V and 3 bases from J, with 10 bases between.

The TCR sequence derives from a human donor with aplastic anemia. Sample: sorted CD4+, CD8+, or CD8+CD57+ T cells (not recorded which) from PBMCs. The V call is TRBV5-4, the J call TRBJ1-2; possible D gene TRBD1, 5 bases. The CDR3 region has the DNA TGTGCCAGCAGCGCAGGGTTGCACTATGGCTACACCTTC. This translates into CASSAGLHYGYTF.